The 24 T cell receptor beta chains presented below share a single source sample, sequenced in a study of cytomegalovirus exposure and HLA in healthy donors. The assay was immunoSEQ multiplex PCR, and TCRdb's table has in-frame clones only and misses some. The sample lists some 290,000 clones; 88% were seen once. The sequenced material came from PBMCs. These receptors originate from a man aged 25-40 years in good health and CMV-seronegative.

The chain joins TRBV9 to TRBJ2-7, with D maybe TRBD2 (5 bases). CDR3 length: 15 residues. The ends were cut back, 0 bases at V and 3 bases at J, with 13 bases in the middle. Looked up from germline, CDR1 is SGDLS and CDR2 is YYNGEE. The CDR3 protein is CASSVGSGGDYEQYF. For the CDR3, the DNA is TGTGCCAGCAGCGTAGGCAGCGGTGGGGACTACGAGCAGTACTTC.

The chain has TRBV6-1 and TRBJ2-7; 8 bases are a match to TRBD1. The CDR3 is made up of 17 amino acids. The germline V gene has CDR1 MNHNS and CDR2 SASEGT. Germline trimming cut 0 bases from V and 0 bases from J; bases unmatched to any gene: 7. The CDR3 nucleotides read TGTGCCAGCAGTGAAGCGCTCCAGGGGGCGAACTCCTACGAGCAGTACTTC. It translates to CASSEALQGANSYEQYF.

The V gene is TRBV18, the J gene TRBJ2-7; perhaps TRBD1 as D (5 bases). Germline V gene lookup returns CDR1 KGHSH and CDR2 LQKENI. Trimming removed 2 bases from V and 3 bases from J, with 8 bases in between. The CDR3 sequence is 13 residues long. The CDR3 nucleotides read TGTGCCAGCTCACCAGGGGCCCTCTACGAGCAGTACTTC. Its translation is CASSPGALYEQYF.

This clone showed up just once. The chain recombines TRBV29-1 with TRBJ2-1, with D perhaps TRBD1 (8 bases). The V and J ends lost 5 bases and 9 bases respectively, with 11 bases between them. This CDR3 contains 11 residues. Germline loops: CDR1 SQVTM, CDR2 ANQGSEA. CDR3 region: CSVNRGGEQFF. CDR3 sequence (DNA): TGCAGCGTTAACAGGGGGGGTGAGCAGTTCTTC.

The chain carries TRBV4-2 and TRBJ2-3; 10 bases align to TRBD2. Germline loops: CDR1 LGHNA, CDR2 YNFKEQ. The V and J ends lost 6 bases and 4 bases, in that order; junction bases with no gene match: 10. The CDR3 is 16 amino acids. The DNA for the CDR3 is TGTGCCAGCAGTCTAAGAGCGGGGGGGGAGGCAGATACGCAGTATTTT. It is translated as CASSLRAGGEADTQYF.

About this clone: The identical CDR3 is also encoded by other nucleotide sequences in the sample. V gene TRBV7-9 combines with J gene TRBJ1-1; 9 bases are a match to TRBD1. Germline CDR1 reads SEHNR; CDR2 reads FQNEAQ (reference sequence). This CDR3 comprises 14 residues. The V and J ends lost 5 bases and 3 bases, in that order; junction bases with no gene match: 4. CDR3 sequence: CASSPGQGHTEAFF. The CDR3 coding sequence is TGTGCCAGCAGCCCCGGACAGGGGCACACTGAAGCTTTCTTT.

This chain joins TRBV7-2 and TRBJ2-1; D gene unclear. V lost 4 bases and J lost 4, with 8 bases in between. Germline-derived CDR1 and CDR2 are SGHTA and FQGNSA. This CDR3 spans 13 amino acids. The CDR3 sequence: CASSSGSYNEQFF. CDR3 DNA: TGTGCCAGCAGCTCCGGGTCTTACAATGAGCAGTTCTTC.

The chain uses TRBV5-4 and TRBJ2-1, with 14 bases aligning to TRBD2. The CDR3 covers 17 residues. In germline, CDR1 is SGHNT, CDR2 YYREEE (reference sequence). Trimming cost V 4 bases and J 3 bases; bases outside gene matches: 6. The CDR3 nucleotides read TGTGCCAGCAGCCCGGGACTAGCGGGGGCGGGCTACAATGAGCAGTTCTTC. Translating it yields CASSPGLAGAGYNEQFF.

This chain joins TRBV9 and TRBJ1-4, with 8 bases aligning to TRBD1. Losses at the gene ends were 5 bases for V and 7 bases for J; bases not matched to a gene: 10. Per the germline V gene, CDR1 is SGDLS and CDR2 is YYNGEE. The CDR3 loop spans 15 amino acids. The CDR3: CASSTPGGKGEKLFF. DNA for the CDR3: TGTGCCAGCAGTACTCCAGGGGGCAAGGGTGAAAAACTGTTTTTT.

This chain connects TRBV19 to TRBJ1-6, with TRBD1 matching over 9 bases. The CDR3 is 17 amino acids. Per the germline V gene, CDR1 is LNHDA and CDR2 is SQIVND (reference sequence). V lost 3 bases, J lost 10 bases, and 13 bases stayed unmatched. For the CDR3, the DNA is TGTGCCAGTAGTATCTCCCGCTCCGGGACAGGGCAATCACCCCTCCACTTT. Residues: CASSISRSGTGQSPLHF.

The chain couples TRBV6-1 to TRBJ1-5; D may be TRBD1 (5 bases). Germline lookup yields CDR1 MNHNS and CDR2 SASEGT. V gave up 0 bases and J gave up 0 bases, with 9 bases separating them. The CDR3 contains 16 residues. This chain's CDR3 is CASSEAGGFSNQPQHF. The CDR3 DNA follows: TGTGCCAGCAGTGAAGCCGGGGGGTTTAGCAATCAGCCCCAGCATTTT.

CDR3 DNA sequence: TGTGCCTTAGTGAATCACGGGAGGTATACTGAAGCTTTCTTT. It is translated as CALVNHGRYTEAFF. The gene calls are TRBV6-1 and TRBJ1-1; D is ambiguous. Trimming took 11 bases from V and 5 from J, leaving 21 bases between them. This CDR3 spans 14 amino acids. The germline V gene has CDR1 MNHNS and CDR2 SASEGT.

Here the CDR3 reads CASSSRGTGGLYYGYTF. The CDR3 region has the DNA TGTGCCAGCAGTTCTAGAGGGACAGGGGGCCTCTACTATGGCTACACCTTC. This chain links TRBV27 with TRBJ1-2, with 12 bases aligning to TRBD1. CDR1 is MNHEY, CDR2 SMNVEV, per germline (reference sequence). This CDR3 is built from 17 residues. Trimming cost V 4 bases and J 3 bases; bases outside gene matches: 9.

The chain employs TRBV7-8 and TRBJ2-7; no definite D call. CDR1 is SGHVS and CDR2 is FQNEAQ in the germline V gene. Trimming removed 2 bases from V and 3 bases from J, with 17 bases in between. This CDR3 comprises 16 residues. Here the CDR3 DNA reads TGTGCCAGCAGCTTAACCCCGACCCAACTACTCTACGAGCAGTACTTC. It encodes CASSLTPTQLLYEQYF.

The V gene is TRBV4-3, the J gene TRBJ1-5; a weak D match, TRBD1 (6 bases). The CDR3 loop spans 14 amino acids. Germline-derived CDR1 and CDR2 are LGHNA and YSLEER. V dropped 4 bases and J dropped 3 bases, with 10 bases sitting between them. The CDR3, as DNA: TGCGCCAGCAGCCTGGACAGCCACAATCAGCCCCAGCATTTT. Translation: CASSLDSHNQPQHF.

This clone was seen only a few times. The chain combines TRBV6-9 with TRBJ1-1; no clear D. Germline V gene data show CDR1 as MNHGY and CDR2 as SVAAGI. V lost 3 bases and J 7 bases, leaving 6 bases between the germline ends. CDR3 length: 11 residues. CDR3 residues: CASSYPIEAFF. Here the CDR3 DNA reads TGTGCCAGCAGTTACCCAATTGAAGCTTTCTTT.

This chain joins TRBV5-5 and TRBJ2-5; 8 bases fit TRBD2. The CDR3 is made up of 15 amino acids. Germline CDR1 is SGHKS and CDR2 is YYEKEE (reference sequence). The ends lost 3 bases at V and 7 bases at J; junction bases unmatched: 11. The DNA of the CDR3 is TGTGCCAGCAGCTACGCTACGGGACTAGAGGGGACCCAGTACTTC. The encoded protein is CASSYATGLEGTQYF. Filled out from reference TRBV5-5 and TRBJ2-5, the complete variable domain reads DAGVTQSPTHLIKTRGQQVTLRCSPISGHKSVSWYQQVLGQGPQFIFQYYEKEERGRGNFPDRFSARQFPNYSSELNVNALLLGDSALYLCASSYATGLEGTQYFGPGTRLLVL.

The chain employs TRBV5-1 and TRBJ1-3; TRBD1 matches 7 bases. The ends lost 3 bases at V and 0 bases at J; junction bases unmatched: 9. The CDR3 consists of 17 residues. Germline V CDR1 and CDR2: SGHRS, YFSETQ. The CDR3: CASSSSGTVNSGNTIYF. DNA of the CDR3: TGCGCCAGCAGCTCCTCCGGGACAGTAAACTCTGGAAACACCATATATTTT.

This sequence joins TRBV11-2 and TRBJ2-2; 9 bases line up with TRBD1. Germline lookup yields CDR1 SGHAT and CDR2 FQNNGV. This CDR3 has 13 residues. V dropped 5 bases and J dropped 9; count of bases not matched to a gene: 4. CDR3 nucleotide sequence: TGTGCCAGCAGCAGCACAGGGGGCCGGGAGCTGTTTTTT. The encoded protein is CASSSTGGRELFF.

DNA of the CDR3: TGTGCCTGGAGTGGGCAGGGGTTCGAGCAGTACTTC. Translated: CAWSGQGFEQYF. The V gene is TRBV30, the J gene TRBJ2-7, with D perhaps matching TRBD1 (6 bases). Looked up from germline, CDR1 is GTSNPN and CDR2 is SVGIG (reference sequence). V gave up 1 base and J gave up 6 bases, with 10 bases separating them. The length of the CDR3 is 12 residues.

CDR3 sequence (DNA): TGTGCCAGCAGCTTGGTGATAGCGGGGACCAAAAACATTCAGTACTTC. It codes for CASSLVIAGTKNIQYF. The J gene is TRBJ2-4, the V gene TRBV5-8; 8 nucleotides line up with TRBD2. This CDR3 spans 16 amino acids. CDR1 and CDR2 from the germline V gene are SGHTS and YDEGEE. With V trimmed by 0 bases and J by 2 bases, 4 bases remained unmatched.

V usage is TRBV30 and J usage is TRBJ2-7; 8 positions agree with TRBD1. This CDR3 has 16 residues. Germline lookup yields CDR1 GTSNPN and CDR2 SVGIG (reference sequence). The J segment lost 2 bases and the V segment lost 0 bases, leaving 9 bases of the junction unmatched. DNA of the CDR3: TGTGCCTGGAGTGTAGGATGGACAGGGAACCCCTACGAGCAGTACTTC. It encodes CAWSVGWTGNPYEQYF. The whole variable domain, filled in from reference TRBV30 and TRBJ2-7, reads SQTIHQWPATLVQPVGSPLSLECTVEGTSNPNLYWYRQAAGRGLQLLFYSVGIGQISSEVPQNLSASRPQDRQFILSSKKLLLSDSGFYLCAWSVGWTGNPYEQYFGPGTRLTVT.

The genes are TRBV5-1 and TRBJ1-2; the D gene is possibly TRBD1 (6 bases). This CDR3 contains 13 residues. Looked up from germline, CDR1 is SGHRS and CDR2 is YFSETQ. Trimming left V 0 bases short and J 3 bases short, with 6 bases between. The CDR3 DNA reads TGCGCCAGCAGCTTGGACAGGGACTATGGCTACACCTTC. It is translated as CASSLDRDYGYTF.

V usage is TRBV19 and J usage is TRBJ1-5; the match to TRBD1 covers 9 bases. V was pared by 7 bases and J by 0 bases, with 10 bases of the junction left unmatched. The CDR3 has 17 residues. In germline, CDR1 is LNHDA, CDR2 SQIVND (reference sequence). The CDR3 bases are TGTGCCAGTATGGGGACAGGGCTCTCTTATAGCAATCAGCCCCAGCATTTT. This encodes CASMGTGLSYSNQPQHF.